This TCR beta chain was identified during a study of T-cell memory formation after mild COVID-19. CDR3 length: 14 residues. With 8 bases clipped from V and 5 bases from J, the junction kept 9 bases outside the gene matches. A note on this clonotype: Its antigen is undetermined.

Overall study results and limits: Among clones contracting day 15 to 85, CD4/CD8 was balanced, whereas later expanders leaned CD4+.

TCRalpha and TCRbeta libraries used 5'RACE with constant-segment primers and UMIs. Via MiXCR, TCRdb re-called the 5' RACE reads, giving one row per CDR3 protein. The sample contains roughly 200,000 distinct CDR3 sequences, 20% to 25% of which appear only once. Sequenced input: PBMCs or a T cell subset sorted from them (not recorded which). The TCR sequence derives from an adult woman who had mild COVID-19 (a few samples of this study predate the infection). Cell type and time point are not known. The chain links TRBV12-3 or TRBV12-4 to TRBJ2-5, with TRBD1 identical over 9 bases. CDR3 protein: CASARDRVSETQYF. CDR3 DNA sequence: TGTGCCAGCGCCCGGGACAGGGTCTCGGAGACCCAGTACTTC.